This T cell receptor (beta chain) was documented in a study of T cell responses to AZD1222 COVID-19 vaccine. Findings of the study overall: At study baseline, merely six AZD1222 recipients were seropositive. The CD4 TCRs associated with vaccination extended across spike and predominated at 160-218 and 743-854. Donors skewed white British and female; clonal diversity was possibly underestimated. A rise in Spike-specific TCR breadth and depth followed two AZD1222 doses.

Data came from immunoSEQ multiplex PCR; TCRdb stores just in-frame clones and leaves some out. The data show fewer than 150,000 clones, 88% seen once. With 0 bases clipped from V and 3 bases from J, the junction kept 6 bases outside the gene matches. The germline V gene has CDR1 LGHNA and CDR2 YSLEER. This CDR3 comprises 17 residues. This clone came up a few times. The antigen remains unidentified. Sequencing was performed on peripheral blood, taken on day 0 of AZD1222 vaccination. The rearrangement joins TRBV4-3 to TRBJ2-3; 10 bases agree with TRBD2. The sequence was collected from an adult in good health. The CDR3 region is CASSQEQREGLTDTQYF. The CDR3, as DNA: TGCGCCAGCAGCCAAGAACAGCGGGAGGGCCTGACAGATACGCAGTATTTT.